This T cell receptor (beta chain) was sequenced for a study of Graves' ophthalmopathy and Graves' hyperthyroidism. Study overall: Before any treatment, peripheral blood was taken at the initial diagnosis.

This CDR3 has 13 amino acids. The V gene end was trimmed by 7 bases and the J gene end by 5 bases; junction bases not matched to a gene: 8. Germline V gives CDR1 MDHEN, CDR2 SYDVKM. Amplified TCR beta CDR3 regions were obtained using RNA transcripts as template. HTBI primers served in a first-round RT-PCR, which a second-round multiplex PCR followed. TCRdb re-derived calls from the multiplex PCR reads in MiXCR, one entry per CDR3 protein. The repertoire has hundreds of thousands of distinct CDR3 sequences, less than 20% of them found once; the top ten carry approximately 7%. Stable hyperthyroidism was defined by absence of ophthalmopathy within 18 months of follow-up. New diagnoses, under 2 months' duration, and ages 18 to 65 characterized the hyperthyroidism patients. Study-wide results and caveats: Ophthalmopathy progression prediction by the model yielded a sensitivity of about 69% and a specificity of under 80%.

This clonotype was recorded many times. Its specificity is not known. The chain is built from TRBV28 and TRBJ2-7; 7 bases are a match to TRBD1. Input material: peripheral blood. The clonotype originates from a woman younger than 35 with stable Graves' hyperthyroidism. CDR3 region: CASTIGGEDEQYF. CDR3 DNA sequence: TGTGCCAGCACCATAGGGGGCGAGGACGAGCAGTACTTC.